This T cell receptor (beta chain) was captured in a study of T-cell memory formation after mild COVID-19. This clonotype has a count of ten or more. TCRdb reprocessed the 5' RACE reads with MiXCR, giving one entry per CDR3 protein. The sample has around 260,000 distinct CDR3 sequences; 16% are singletons. In germline, CDR1 is GTSNPN, CDR2 SVGIG (reference sequence). Trimming removed 2 bases at V and 8 bases at J, with 15 bases between. The CDR3 covers 14 residues. The TCR originated in a man between 18 and 29 years old who had mild COVID-19 (a few samples of this study predate the infection). Cell type and time point are not known. The sample consisted of PBMCs or a T cell subset sorted from them (not recorded which). The rearrangement uses TRBV30 and TRBJ1-4; maybe TRBD1 (6 bases). The CDR3 here is CAWSMEGEREKLFF. The DNA for the CDR3 is TGTGCCTGGAGTATGGAGGGGGAGAGGGAAAAACTGTTTTTT.